This T cell receptor beta chain was sequenced during a study of T cells in localized non-small cell lung cancer. The table came from immunoSEQ multiplex PCR; TCRdb's copy has only in-frame clones and leaves some out. Of some 72,000 clones in the sample, 84% are singletons; the top ten hold approximately 3%. The V gene lost 3 bases and the J gene lost 2 bases, with 13 bases spanning the gap. Per the germline V gene, CDR1 is SGHAT and CDR2 is FQNNGV. This CDR3 comprises 15 residues. The TCR sequence derives from a man between 40 and 70 years old with stage I lung adenocarcinoma. Sequencing used peripheral blood, obtained before any cancer treatment. J is TRBJ1-1 and V is TRBV11-2; the D gene is possibly TRBD1 (6 bases). CDR3 loop: CASSFAQGINTEAFF. DNA for the CDR3: TGTGCCAGCAGCTTTGCCCAGGGGATAAACACTGAAGCTTTCTTT.